These 32 T cell receptor beta chains were sequenced from one sample in a study of beta chain features in type 1 diabetes. Whole-study findings and limits: Shortening that was moderate but significant affected the TCRB CDR3s of Type 1 diabetes patients in all four CD4+ subsets.

Sequencing targeted expressed TCRB transcripts, as all isolated RNA had been reverse transcribed. Clones were read by immunoSEQ multiplex PCR, and TCRdb kept only the in-frame ones, dropping some. Here the sample spans some 700,000 clones, about an eighth being singletons. These receptors lack a known antigen. What was sequenced was naive CD4+ T cells from blood. These receptor sequences come from a man between 18 and 35 years old with type 1 diabetes.

The genes are TRBV10-3 and TRBJ1-2; no reliable D call. Trimming cost V 3 bases and J 3 bases, with 14 bases left between them. Germline values: CDR1 ENHRY, CDR2 SYGVKD. This CDR3 spans 15 amino acids. CDR3 DNA: TGTGCCATCAGTGATGGTAGAGGAGGACACTATGGCTACACCTTC. Amino acids: CAISDGRGGHYGYTF.

The rearrangement uses TRBV25-1 and TRBJ1-4; TRBD1 might be the D (5 bases). V was clipped by 8 bases and J by 8 bases, with 12 bases between them. CDR1 and CDR2 (germline): MGHDK, SYGVNS. CDR3 size: 12 residues. The CDR3: CASGERGEKLFF. The CDR3 DNA sequence: TGTGCCAGCGGGGAACGGGGGGAAAAACTGTTTTTT.

This clone turned up a few times. The chain employs TRBV7-3 and TRBJ2-7; 7 bases align to TRBD1. Trimming removed 2 bases from V and 1 base from J; junction bases left unmatched: 5. This CDR3 region has 15 residues. Germline CDR1 reads SGHTA; CDR2 reads FQGTGA. The chain's CDR3 is CASSLEQGLSYEQYF. CDR3 sequence (DNA): TGTGCCAGCAGCTTAGAACAGGGGCTATCCTACGAGCAGTACTTC.

The chain has TRBV6-1 and TRBJ1-1, with 10 bases lining up with TRBD1. CDR1 and CDR2 (germline): MNHNS, SASEGT. This CDR3 is 14 amino acids long. The V gene end was trimmed by 5 bases and the J gene end by 6 bases; junction bases not matched to a gene: 6. The CDR3: CASSPPGQGSEAFF. In DNA, the CDR3 is TGTGCCAGCAGTCCCCCGGGACAGGGGTCTGAAGCTTTCTTT.

This clone has only a few counts. The chain is built from TRBV7-3 and TRBJ2-6, with a tentative D call TRBD1 (6 bases). The V gene's germline CDR1 is SGHTA and CDR2 FQGTGA. CDR3 length: 16 residues. V lost 3 bases to trimming and J lost 1 base, with 10 bases between them. In DNA form, the CDR3 reads TGTGCCAGCAGCTTGTATACAGGGTCTGGGGCCAACGTCCTGACTTTC. It yields the protein CASSLYTGSGANVLTF. Full variable domain (missing parts from reference TRBV7-3 and TRBJ2-6): GAGVSQTPSNKVTEKGKYVELRCDPISGHTALYWYRQSLGQGPEFLIYFQGTGAADDSGLPNDRFFAVRPEGSVSTLKIQRTERGDSAVYLCASSLYTGSGANVLTFGAGSRLTVL.

V is TRBV19 and J is TRBJ1-6; the match to TRBD1 covers 9 bases. CDR1 is LNHDA, CDR2 SQIVND, per germline (reference sequence). There are 17 residues in the CDR3. The ends lost 3 bases at V and 8 bases at J; junction bases unmatched: 11. CDR3 DNA sequence: TGTGCCAGTAGTATTGAATGGACAGGGGTTTGGGATTCACCCCTCCACTTT. This encodes CASSIEWTGVWDSPLHF.

This clone was observed a few times. The chain is built from TRBV7-9 and TRBJ1-5; D is unclear. The V end was cut by 4 bases, the J end by 4 bases, with 11 bases between. Germline V gene lookup returns CDR1 SEHNR and CDR2 FQNEAQ (reference sequence). The CDR3 is made up of 14 amino acids. The CDR3 spells CASSSLTRNQPQHF. CDR3 bases: TGTGCCAGCAGCTCCCTGACCAGAAATCAGCCCCAGCATTTT.

The chain carries TRBV7-9 and TRBJ1-2; D remains ambiguous. V lost 8 bases, J lost 6 bases, and 19 bases lay in between. The CDR3 covers 14 residues. Germline CDR1 SEHNR, CDR2 FQNEAQ (reference sequence). DNA of the CDR3: TGTGCCAGCCCTACTGCTGACGGTTCCAATGGCTACACCTTC. Its protein is CASPTADGSNGYTF.

There are a few counts of this clone. The J gene is TRBJ2-7, the V gene TRBV28; unclear D gene. With 7 bases removed from V and 2 bases from J, the gap between germline ends came to 15 bases. The CDR3 has 14 residues. CDR1 is MDHEN, CDR2 SYDVKM, per germline. The CDR3 DNA sequence: TGTGCCAGCACTCTCGGTCACAGAACCTACGAGCAGTACTTC. Translated: CASTLGHRTYEQYF.

The V and J genes are TRBV30 and TRBJ1-5; tentatively, D is TRBD1 (6 bases). This CDR3 is 13 amino acids long. V lost 5 bases and J lost 4, with 12 bases in between. Germline V CDR1 and CDR2: GTSNPN, SVGIG (reference sequence). This chain's CDR3 is CAWGRDRNQPQHF. Here the CDR3 DNA reads TGTGCCTGGGGCCGCGACAGGAATCAGCCCCAGCATTTT.

The CDR3 DNA follows: TGTGCCACCCCTCAAGGGTATCCAGGGTTAGAGTCACCCCTCCACTTT. Encoded protein: CATPQGYPGLESPLHF. This rearrangement joins TRBV25-1 to TRBJ1-6; perhaps TRBD1 as D (5 bases). V gave up 10 bases and J gave up 10 bases, with 26 bases separating them. The CDR3 sequence is 16 residues long. Germline V gene sequence: CDR1 MGHDK, CDR2 SYGVNS.

This chain links TRBV30 with TRBJ2-7; 8 bases agree with TRBD1. Germline loops: CDR1 GTSNPN, CDR2 SVGIG (reference sequence). J was trimmed by 5 bases and V by 2 bases; bases with no gene match: 8. This CDR3 has 14 residues. In DNA, the CDR3 is TGTGCCTGGAGTTCCCAGGGGGCGCGTCACGAGCAGTACTTC. It yields the protein CAWSSQGARHEQYF.

This clone was detected only a few times. The chain couples TRBV4-1 to TRBJ1-1; weak D call: TRBD1 (5 bases). Deletions cut 8 bases from V and 1 base from J, with 23 bases between. The length of the CDR3 is 17 residues. Germline CDR1 reads MGHRA; CDR2 reads YSYEKL. CDR3 residues: CASLPGGARLKNTEAFF. CDR3 nucleotides: TGCGCCAGCCTGCCGGGCGGGGCGCGGCTAAAGAACACTGAAGCTTTCTTT.

This clone was picked up a small number of times. The chain links TRBV5-4 to TRBJ2-3, with a possible D match to TRBD1 (5 bases). CDR1 SGHNT and CDR2 YYREEE come from the germline V gene (reference sequence). This CDR3 spans 13 amino acids. V lost 0 bases and J 6 bases, leaving 8 bases between the germline ends. The CDR3 loop reads CASSLGGRDTQYF. DNA of the CDR3: TGTGCCAGCAGCTTGGGGGGCCGGGATACGCAGTATTTT.

The V gene is TRBV4-1, the J gene TRBJ2-1, with 13 bases aligning to TRBD2. The CDR3 extends over 17 amino acids. Trimming at V came to 4 bases and at J to 5 bases, leaving 8 bases not matched to a gene. In germline, CDR1 is MGHRA, CDR2 YSYEKL. Here the CDR3 DNA reads TGCGCCAGCAGCCCCCGACTAGCGGGGGGCCAACACAATGAGCAGTTCTTC. Translation: CASSPRLAGGQHNEQFF.

CDR3 sequence (DNA): TGTGCCAGCAGCCCAGCAACAATCACCCACTATGGCTACACCTTC. Translation: CASSPATITHYGYTF. The genes are TRBV7-9 and TRBJ1-2; no clear D. Germline CDR1 and CDR2: SEHNR and FQNEAQ (reference sequence). This CDR3 comprises 15 residues. Trimming removed 5 bases from V and 3 bases from J, with 16 bases in between.

This chain joins TRBV4-1 and TRBJ1-5, with no clear D. The CDR3 is made up of 15 amino acids. Trimming left V 4 bases short and J 3 bases short, with 13 bases between. Germline loops: CDR1 MGHRA, CDR2 YSYEKL. Here the CDR3 reads CASSLHSSYNQPQHF. In DNA form, the CDR3 reads TGCGCCAGCAGCCTCCATTCGTCTTACAATCAGCCCCAGCATTTT.

The chain is built from TRBV6-6 and TRBJ1-5; perhaps TRBD1 as D (6 bases). The CDR3 extends over 13 amino acids. V was shortened by 6 bases and J by 4 bases, with 10 bases between the two germline ends. Looked up from germline, CDR1 is MNHNY and CDR2 is SVGAGI (reference sequence). The CDR3: CASRRDTNQPQHF. CDR3 in DNA: TGTGCCAGCAGAAGGGACACGAATCAGCCCCAGCATTTT.

The sample holds a few counts of this clone. The chain employs TRBV30 and TRBJ2-5; D is undetermined. Per germline, CDR1 GTSNPN and CDR2 SVGIG (reference sequence). V was cut by 0 bases and J by 4 bases, with 12 bases left in between. The CDR3 totals 14 residues. The CDR3 spells CAWSVTDPLETQYF. For the CDR3, the DNA is TGTGCCTGGAGTGTGACTGACCCTCTAGAGACCCAGTACTTC.

This sequence joins TRBV5-6 and TRBJ2-1; no clear D. The CDR3 extends over 14 amino acids. V was pared by 5 bases and J by 10 bases, with 19 bases between. Germline lookup yields CDR1 SGHDT and CDR2 YYEEEE. The CDR3, as DNA: TGTGCCAGCAGTCTGCGGAACTTTGGGCCGGAGCAGTTCTTC. It translates to CASSLRNFGPEQFF.

V usage is TRBV6-6 and J usage is TRBJ2-2, with D unclear. The CDR3 sequence is 13 residues long. The germline CDR1 and CDR2 sequences are MNHNY and SVGAGI (reference sequence). V was clipped by 6 bases and J by 6 bases, with 11 bases between them. The CDR3: CASSTVGAGELFF. CDR3 sequence (DNA): TGTGCCAGCAGCACAGTGGGTGCCGGGGAGCTGTTTTTT.

This chain uses TRBV9 with TRBJ2-5, with D hard to call. Germline loops: CDR1 SGDLS, CDR2 YYNGEE. The CDR3 contains 14 residues. Trimming cost V 4 bases and J 0 bases, with 10 bases left between them. The DNA of the CDR3 is TGTGCCAGCAGCTTGGGGATCCACCAAGAGACCCAGTACTTC. Residues: CASSLGIHQETQYF.

This clone was found a few times. The rearrangement joins TRBV19 to TRBJ1-5, with D perhaps TRBD1 (6 bases). Germline V gene data show CDR1 as LNHDA and CDR2 as SQIVND (reference sequence). Trimming left V 11 bases short and J 7 bases short, with 12 bases between. The CDR3 consists of 11 residues. DNA of the CDR3: TGTGCCGGGGGCAGGGAACAGCCCCAGCATTTT. It specifies CAGGREQPQHF.

This clone was detected a few times. The rearrangement links TRBV21-1 to TRBJ2-7. TRBV21-1 is a pseudogene. CDR3 length equals 17 residues. The CDR3 here is CASSAGVEGRRGDEQYF. CDR3 nucleotide sequence: TGTGCCAGCAGCGCTGGCGTGGAAGGACGCCGGGGCGACGAGCAGTACTTC.

The V call is TRBV27, the J call TRBJ2-7; D could derive from TRBD1 or TRBD2 (5 bases each). The CDR3 runs to 13 residues. Germline V CDR1 and CDR2: MNHEY, SMNVEV (reference sequence). V gave up 5 bases and J gave up 5 bases, with 13 bases separating them. CDR3 nucleotide sequence: TGTGCCAGCAGTCTGCCCGGGACCAACGAGCAGTACTTC. Translating it yields CASSLPGTNEQYF.

The chain has TRBV2 and TRBJ2-3; maybe TRBD1 (7 bases). Germline CDR1 SNHLY, CDR2 FYNNEI. Trimming took off 7 bases at V and 5 bases at J, with 10 bases between the two ends. The CDR3 is 12 residues long. The CDR3 nucleotides read TGTGCCAGCACTCAGGGGGGAGATACGCAGTATTTT. This encodes CASTQGGDTQYF.

The rearrangement links TRBV25-1 to TRBJ2-3, with D perhaps matching TRBD1 or TRBD2 (6 bases each). The CDR3 loop spans 15 amino acids. Trimming stripped 4 bases from V and 4 bases from J, with 15 bases between. Germline V gives CDR1 MGHDK, CDR2 SYGVNS. The CDR3 nucleotides are TGTGCCAGCAGTGTCGCGGGACAACGTCCAGATACGCAGTATTTT. Translation: CASSVAGQRPDTQYF.

This clone was seen only a few times. The J gene is TRBJ2-7, the V gene TRBV6-1; 8 bases are a match to TRBD2. Germline loops: CDR1 MNHNS, CDR2 SASEGT. The V segment lost 5 bases and the J segment 5 bases; nucleotides outside the gene matches: 11. There are 15 residues in the CDR3. The CDR3 DNA is TGTGCCAGCAGTCCCCGGGGGGGAACCCCCAACGAGCAGTACTTC. Protein sequence: CASSPRGGTPNEQYF.

This clone turned up a few times. V gene TRBV28 combines with J gene TRBJ1-4; D is perhaps TRBD1 (5 bases). V was clipped by 3 bases and J by 8 bases, with 13 bases between them. Germline-derived CDR1 and CDR2 are MDHEN and SYDVKM. This CDR3 contains 14 residues. CDR3 protein: CASSFGHEREKLFF. CDR3 coding DNA: TGTGCCAGCAGTTTCGGACACGAACGCGAAAAACTGTTTTTT.

This clone was observed a handful of times. CDR3 loop: CASNSGLQETQYF. DNA of the CDR3: TGTGCCAGCAACTCGGGGTTACAAGAGACCCAGTACTTC. The chain joins TRBV19 to TRBJ2-5; a weak D match, TRBD2 (5 bases). V was pared by 9 bases and J by 2 bases, with 13 bases between. The CDR3 runs to 13 residues. Germline V CDR1 and CDR2: LNHDA, SQIVND (reference sequence).

The chain couples TRBV6-5 to TRBJ2-3; D may correspond to TRBD1 or TRBD2 (5 bases each). Germline lookup yields CDR1 MNHEY and CDR2 SVGAGI. This CDR3 spans 15 amino acids. With 6 bases removed from V and 4 bases from J, the gap between germline ends came to 17 bases. The CDR3: CASSPQVTRADTQYF. CDR3 nucleotides: TGTGCCAGCAGCCCACAGGTTACTAGGGCAGATACGCAGTATTTT.

This clone appeared once. This chain uses TRBV7-9 with TRBJ1-2, with D uncertain. The V end lost 3 bases, the J end lost 0 bases, and 11 bases lay between the germline ends. The CDR3 is 15 residues long. Germline-derived CDR1 and CDR2 are SEHNR and FQNEAQ (reference sequence). The CDR3 loop is CASSFVGAPNYGYTF. The CDR3, as DNA: TGTGCCAGCAGCTTCGTGGGAGCTCCTAACTATGGCTACACCTTC.